This paragraph reports one T cell receptor beta chain. CDR3 length equals 14 residues. Germline CDR1 is SGHAT and CDR2 is FQNNGV. V dropped 0 bases and J dropped 6 bases, with 8 bases sitting between them. This specimen comes from a study of T cell changes during pregnancy in multiple sclerosis. The protocol was immunoSEQ multiplex PCR, while the TCRdb copy is restricted to in-frame clones and leaves out a portion. The data contain tens of thousands of clones, 80% to 90% of them singletons. The V gene is TRBV11-2, the J gene TRBJ2-2; D is ambiguous. This sequence originates from a female donor with multiple sclerosis, enrolled in a pregnancy study. The material sequenced was CD4+ T cells from peripheral blood mononuclear cells, taken in the first trimester of pregnancy. CDR3 nucleotide sequence: TGTGCCAGCAGCTTAGATCTCCCCGCCGGGGAGCTGTTTTTT. Translation gives CASSLDLPAGELFF.